A selection of T cell receptor beta chains follows, all from one sample in a study of blood T cell repertoires in COVID-19. The protocol was immunoSEQ multiplex PCR, while the TCRdb copy is restricted to in-frame clones and leaves out a portion. Here the sample spans approximately 61,000 clones, approximately 79% being singletons. Specimen: peripheral blood. Receptors originate from a woman in her seventies with acute or convalescent COVID-19. Each CDR3 is given with its conserved first and last residue. The order of the fields is clone size, D gene, V gene, CDR3 length, J gene, CDR3 DNA, CDR3 protein. D genes are given only for firm matches. Some rows have no size entry. The others give once, few or many, or a class for an expanded clone.

clone_size: few
d_call: TRBD1
v_call: TRBV10-3
cdr3_length: 13
j_call: TRBJ1-1
cdr3_nt: TGTGCCATGACAGGGGCCCTGAACACTGAAGCTTTCTTT
cdr3_aa: CAMTGALNTEAFF

clone_size: once
d_call: TRBD2
v_call: TRBV3-1/TRBV3-2
cdr3_length: 16
j_call: TRBJ2-1
cdr3_nt: TGTGCCAGCCGGGGAGATGCTAGCGGGGGGTACAATGAGCAGTTCTTC
cdr3_aa: CASRGDASGGYNEQFF

clone_size: NA
d_call: NA
v_call: TRBV2
cdr3_length: 15
j_call: TRBJ2-5
cdr3_nt: TGTGCCAGCAGTGGGGCAGGGCTCCCTCCGGAGACCCAGTACTTC
cdr3_aa: CASSGAGLPPETQYF

clone_size: NA
d_call: NA
v_call: TRBV5-6
cdr3_length: 16
j_call: TRBJ2-1
cdr3_nt: TGTGCCAGCAGCTCTTCGTTCGGCGGTAGGTACAATGAGCAGTTCTTC
cdr3_aa: CASSSSFGGRYNEQFF

clone_size: NA
d_call: TRBD2
v_call: TRBV28
cdr3_length: 12
j_call: TRBJ2-7
cdr3_nt: TGTGCCAGCAGTTTCCCCGGGAGGGAGCAGTACTTC
cdr3_aa: CASSFPGREQYF

clone_size: once
d_call: NA
v_call: TRBV18
cdr3_length: 13
j_call: TRBJ2-5
cdr3_nt: TGTGCCAGCTCACCACCTAGCGAAGAGACCCAGTACTTC
cdr3_aa: CASSPPSEETQYF

clone_size: NA
d_call: NA
v_call: TRBV19
cdr3_length: 14
j_call: TRBJ1-5
cdr3_nt: TGTGCCAGTAGTATGGCGGCTATCAATCAGCCCCAGCATTTT
cdr3_aa: CASSMAAINQPQHF

clone_size: NA
d_call: TRBD1
v_call: TRBV18
cdr3_length: 16
j_call: TRBJ2-2
cdr3_nt: TGTGCCAGCTCCCCGACAGGGGGTTCGGCCACCGGGGAGCTGTTTTTT
cdr3_aa: CASSPTGGSATGELFF

clone_size: NA
d_call: NA
v_call: TRBV9
cdr3_length: 14
j_call: TRBJ1-4
cdr3_nt: TGTGCCAGCAGCGTATCGGCCCAAGGGGGAAAACTGTTTTTT
cdr3_aa: CASSVSAQGGKLFF

clone_size: NA
d_call: NA
v_call: TRBV20-1
cdr3_length: 11
j_call: TRBJ2-1
cdr3_nt: TGCAGTGCCAAGCGAAGTCTTGAGCAGTTCTTC
cdr3_aa: CSAKRSLEQFF

clone_size: NA
d_call: NA
v_call: TRBV6-4
cdr3_length: 14
j_call: TRBJ1-6
cdr3_nt: TGTGCCAGCAGTGAGGGCAGGTATAATTCACCCCTCCACTTT
cdr3_aa: CASSEGRYNSPLHF

clone_size: NA
d_call: NA
v_call: TRBV7-3
cdr3_length: 13
j_call: TRBJ1-2
cdr3_nt: TGTGCCAGCAGCCTCCGGGACTCTTCTGGCTACACCTTC
cdr3_aa: CASSLRDSSGYTF

clone_size: NA
d_call: NA
v_call: TRBV6-5
cdr3_length: 11
j_call: TRBJ2-5
cdr3_nt: TGTGCCAGCAGTTCCCGGGGGACCCAGTACTTC
cdr3_aa: CASSSRGTQYF

clone_size: NA
d_call: NA
v_call: TRBV5-1
cdr3_length: 14
j_call: TRBJ2-3
cdr3_nt: TGCGCCAGCAGCTTGTCCTCTAGCACAGATACGCAGTATTTT
cdr3_aa: CASSLSSSTDTQYF

clone_size: NA
d_call: TRBD1
v_call: TRBV7-6
cdr3_length: 15
j_call: TRBJ2-3
cdr3_nt: TGTGCCAGCAGCACCTCACTGGGACAGACAGATACGCAGTATTTT
cdr3_aa: CASSTSLGQTDTQYF

clone_size: NA
d_call: TRBD1
v_call: TRBV9
cdr3_length: 15
j_call: TRBJ2-5
cdr3_nt: TGTGCCAGCAGCTTTGAAGGGACAGTCGAAGAGACCCAGTACTTC
cdr3_aa: CASSFEGTVEETQYF

clone_size: once
d_call: TRBD1
v_call: TRBV5-4
cdr3_length: 12
j_call: TRBJ1-2
cdr3_nt: TGTGCCAGCAGTTCGACAGGGGATGGCTACACCTTC
cdr3_aa: CASSSTGDGYTF

clone_size: NA
d_call: NA
v_call: TRBV3-1/TRBV3-2
cdr3_length: 14
j_call: TRBJ2-5
cdr3_nt: TGTGCCAGCAGCCCGTGGGCCTTCCAAGAGACCCAGTACTTC
cdr3_aa: CASSPWAFQETQYF

clone_size: NA
d_call: TRBD1
v_call: TRBV3-1/TRBV3-2
cdr3_length: 14
j_call: TRBJ2-1
cdr3_nt: TGTGCCAGCAGCCCCGGGACAGCAAACAATGAGCAGTTCTTC
cdr3_aa: CASSPGTANNEQFF

clone_size: NA
d_call: NA
v_call: TRBV7-6
cdr3_length: 16
j_call: TRBJ2-3
cdr3_nt: TGTGCCAGCAGCTTAATTAACGGGGGTGGGGCAGATACGCAGTATTTT
cdr3_aa: CASSLINGGGADTQYF

clone_size: NA
d_call: NA
v_call: TRBV7-6
cdr3_length: 16
j_call: TRBJ1-4
cdr3_nt: TGTGCCAGCAGCTCAGGGGTGCATACAGGAGGAGAAAAACTGTTTTTT
cdr3_aa: CASSSGVHTGGEKLFF

clone_size: NA
d_call: TRBD1
v_call: TRBV18
cdr3_length: 15
j_call: TRBJ1-5
cdr3_nt: TGTGCCAGCTCACCTGGGACAGGGGGAGGTCAGCCCCAGCATTTT
cdr3_aa: CASSPGTGGGQPQHF